This T cell receptor (beta chain) derives from a study of blood T cell repertoires in COVID-19. The length of the CDR3 is 15 residues. V was clipped by 3 bases and J by 3 bases; unmatched bases: 4. Germline lookup yields CDR1 KGHSH and CDR2 LQKENI. Sequencing was performed with immunoSEQ multiplex PCR; in TCRdb, only in-frame clones are kept and a portion is missing. The top ten clones hold about 29% of a sample with tens of thousands of clones, approximately 90% of them seen once. V usage is TRBV18 and J usage is TRBJ2-1, with TRBD2 matching over 8 bases. The origin of this receptor is a woman aged 80 or over with acute or convalescent COVID-19. Specimen: peripheral blood. This chain's CDR3 is CASSPPRGDYNEQFF. In nucleotides, the CDR3 is TGTGCCAGCTCACCTCCGCGGGGGGACTACAATGAGCAGTTCTTC. The variable domain in full, with the rest retrieved from reference TRBV18 and TRBJ2-1, is NAGVMQNPRHLVRRRGQEARLRCSPMKGHSHVYWYRQLPEEGLKFMVYLQKENIIDESGMPKERFSAEFPKEGPSILRIQQVVRGDSAAYFCASSPPRGDYNEQFFGPGTRLTVL.